The present T cell receptor beta chain was sequenced within a study of blood T cell repertoires in COVID-19. How the authors handled the data: Reference gene primer amplification gave estimated nucleated cell counts. Assay: immunoSEQ multiplex PCR; the TCRdb copy retains only in-frame clones and omits some. That table furnishes V, J and clone size, whereas the DNA furnished D and trimming. In the table there are fewer than 250,000 clones, 80% to 90% of which are singletons. The germline V gene has CDR1 SGDLS and CDR2 YYNGEE. V shed 4 bases and J 5 bases; nucleotides not matched to a gene: 7. This CDR3 spans 14 amino acids.

This clonotype originated in a man over 45 with acute or convalescent COVID-19. V usage is TRBV9 and J usage is TRBJ2-5, with 8 nucleotides matching TRBD1. Sequencing used peripheral blood. The CDR3 is CASSTQGARETQYF. The CDR3 DNA follows: TGTGCCAGCAGCACGCAGGGGGCGCGGGAGACCCAGTACTTC.